This is a list of T cell receptor beta chains from one sample in a study of PD-1 blockade in classical Hodgkin lymphoma. Measured with immunoSEQ multiplex PCR; TCRdb has only the in-frame clones, and not every one. The repertoire consists of tens of thousands of clones, with around 85% occurring once and the leading ten covering about 18%. The material was peripheral blood mononuclear cells (PBMCs), obtained before the fourth cycle of nivolumab. Receptors originate from a human donor with classical Hodgkin lymphoma. Each CDR3 is given with its conserved first and last residue. The order of the fields is CDR3 DNA, CDR3 protein, V gene, J gene, D gene, clone size. A D gene is named only where the DNA matches it firmly. The listing skips clone size in some rows; elsewhere it reads once, few, many or a size class.

CDR3 DNA: TGTGCCAGCATATTGGACAGGCCTAGGACTGAAGCTTTCTTT; CDR3 protein: CASILDRPRTEAFF; V gene: TRBV28; J gene: TRBJ1-1; D gene: TRBD1; clone size: .
CDR3 DNA: TGTGCCAGCAGCGGGTATAATTCACCCCTCCACTTT; CDR3 protein: CASSGYNSPLHF; V gene: TRBV7-6; J gene: TRBJ1-6; D gene: .; clone size: few
CDR3 DNA: TGCGCCAGCAGCTGGGGGGTGGTCACAGATACGCAGTATTTT; CDR3 protein: CASSWGVVTDTQYF; V gene: TRBV5-1; J gene: TRBJ2-3; D gene: .; clone size: .
CDR3 DNA: TGCGCCAGCAGGATGGGACAGGGAAACGAAAAACTGTTTTTT; CDR3 protein: CASRMGQGNEKLFF; V gene: TRBV4-1; J gene: TRBJ1-4; D gene: TRBD1; clone size: .
CDR3 DNA: TGTGCCAGCAGCCGGCAAGCCGGGAGGGGGGGCGAGACCCAGTACTTC; CDR3 protein: CASSRQAGRGGETQYF; V gene: TRBV7-2; J gene: TRBJ2-5; D gene: TRBD2; clone size: .
CDR3 DNA: TGTGCCAGCAGCCAAAGACTAGCGGGAGGGCCGGGAGATACGCAGTATTTT; CDR3 protein: CASSQRLAGGPGDTQYF; V gene: TRBV14; J gene: TRBJ2-3; D gene: TRBD2; clone size: few
CDR3 DNA: TGTGCCAGTAGTATAGTCCCAGGGGACGGCTACACCTTC; CDR3 protein: CASSIVPGDGYTF; V gene: TRBV19; J gene: TRBJ1-2; D gene: .; clone size: .
CDR3 DNA: TGTGCCAGCAGCGTAGGACAGGGAGGCACTGAAGCTTTCTTT; CDR3 protein: CASSVGQGGTEAFF; V gene: TRBV9; J gene: TRBJ1-1; D gene: TRBD1; clone size: once
CDR3 DNA: TGTGCCAGCAGCTCATCAGGAAGCTCTGGAAACACCATATATTTT; CDR3 protein: CASSSSGSSGNTIYF; V gene: TRBV11-2; J gene: TRBJ1-3; D gene: .; clone size: .
CDR3 DNA: TGTGCCAGCAGCTCGGGGGGTGGCAATTCACCCCTCCACTTT; CDR3 protein: CASSSGGGNSPLHF; V gene: TRBV7-9; J gene: TRBJ1-6; D gene: .; clone size: once
CDR3 DNA: TGTGCCAGCAGCCATCCTCGGTCCGGGGAGCTGTTTTTT; CDR3 protein: CASSHPRSGELFF; V gene: TRBV11-2; J gene: TRBJ2-2; D gene: .; clone size: .
CDR3 DNA: TGCAGCGTTGAAAAACGTCTTGCTAACTATGGCTACACCTTC; CDR3 protein: CSVEKRLANYGYTF; V gene: TRBV29-1; J gene: TRBJ1-2; D gene: .; clone size: once
CDR3 DNA: TGTGCCAGCAGCTTAGTGGTAGGGGTGTACCACTCTGGAAACACCATATATTTT; CDR3 protein: CASSLVVGVYHSGNTIYF; V gene: TRBV7-9; J gene: TRBJ1-3; D gene: .; clone size: .
CDR3 DNA: TGCGCCAGCAGCTTGCAACAGGGGAATTCCGGGAACACTGAAGCTTTCTTT; CDR3 protein: CASSLQQGNSGNTEAFF; V gene: TRBV5-1; J gene: TRBJ1-1; D gene: TRBD1; clone size: .
CDR3 DNA: TGTGCCAGCAGCGGGCGAACAGACAGGGCCGGGGCCAACGTCCTGACTTTC; CDR3 protein: CASSGRTDRAGANVLTF; V gene: TRBV11-1; J gene: TRBJ2-6; D gene: TRBD1; clone size: .
CDR3 DNA: TGTGCCAGCAGCGTAGATGGTGTCAGCGCAGATACGCAGTATTTT; CDR3 protein: CASSVDGVSADTQYF; V gene: TRBV9; J gene: TRBJ2-3; D gene: .; clone size: .
CDR3 DNA: TGTGCCTGGAGTGGCGGACAGCCCGGCGAGGGCTACACCTTC; CDR3 protein: CAWSGGQPGEGYTF; V gene: TRBV30; J gene: TRBJ1-2; D gene: .; clone size: .
CDR3 DNA: TGCGCCAGCAGCCAAGTTGAGGGGATTGGAAAACTGTTTTTT; CDR3 protein: CASSQVEGIGKLFF; V gene: TRBV4-1; J gene: TRBJ1-4; D gene: .; clone size: .
CDR3 DNA: TGTGCCAGCACCCCCCTGGCGGGGCTTCAAGAGACCCAGTACTTC; CDR3 protein: CASTPLAGLQETQYF; V gene: TRBV27; J gene: TRBJ2-5; D gene: .; clone size: .
CDR3 DNA: TGTGCCAGCAGTTTCGCTAACACCGGGGAGCTGTTTTTT; CDR3 protein: CASSFANTGELFF; V gene: TRBV6-5; J gene: TRBJ2-2; D gene: .; clone size: few
CDR3 DNA: TGCGCCAGCAGCCGGGACAGGGGCTCTGGAAACACCATATATTTT; CDR3 protein: CASSRDRGSGNTIYF; V gene: TRBV4-1; J gene: TRBJ1-3; D gene: TRBD1; clone size: .